Listed here are 10 T cell receptor beta chains from one sample, sequenced in a study of T cells in women clearing cervical HPV infection. Generated by immunoSEQ multiplex PCR, the TCRdb table keeps only in-frame clones and is missing some. Seen in this sample are 42,000 or so clones; the ten most common clones hold less than 6%. The sample was blood buffy coat. The receptors were gathered from a woman between 18 and 70 years old with a cervical HPV16 infection that either progressed to CIN3+ or cleared (not recorded which).

A word on this clone: The CDR3 end is not reached by the read, which stops 3 residues before it; the germline J gene fills it in. The chain couples TRBV20-1 to TRBJ1-2; 7 bases match TRBD1. There are 16 residues in the CDR3. Trimming removed 2 bases from V and 1 base from J; junction bases left unmatched: 10. Germline V gene lookup returns CDR1 DFQATT and CDR2 SNEGSKA (reference sequence). The covered CDR3 bases are TGCAGTGCTAGATACCCGGACAGGAGTGTTAACTATGGC. Amino acids: CSARYPDRSVNYG. In full, the CDR3 is CSARYPDRSVNYGYTF.

A word on this clone: From the germline J gene comes the end of the CDR3, since the read stops 3 residues before it. The chain has TRBV7-9 and TRBJ1-2; 7 bases agree with TRBD1. The germline V gene has CDR1 SEHNR and CDR2 FQNEAQ (reference sequence). The CDR3 has 15 residues. The part of the CDR3 DNA that was read is TGTGCCAGCAGCGCAGGGGGTGTCCATTACGAGGGC. Its protein product is CASSAGGVHYEG. The full CDR3 protein is CASSAGGVHYEGYTF.

Comment on this clone: The CDR3 is cut off 3 residues early in the read; its end comes from the germline J gene. V and J are TRBV19 and TRBJ2-2, with D unresolved. Germline CDR1 LNHDA, CDR2 SQIVND (reference sequence). The V and J ends lost 3 bases and 4 bases respectively, with 9 bases between them. This CDR3 region has 14 residues. CDR3 bases read: TGTGCCAGTAGTATGCGTCACCTCACCGGGGAG. Translating gives CASSMRHLTGE. The CDR3 reads in full as CASSMRHLTGELFF.

On this clone: The read ends 3 residues shy of where the CDR3 ends; the end is completed using the germline J gene. This chain uses TRBV12-3 or TRBV12-4 with TRBJ2-5; no firm D call. CDR3 length: 13 amino acids. The ends were cut back, 7 bases at V and 5 bases at J, with 14 bases in the middle. The CDR3 DNA, read in part, is TGTGCCAGCACTGGTCAAATCAGGGAGACC. It specifies CASTGQIRET. From start to end, the CDR3 is CASTGQIRETQYF.

In regard to this clone: The observed sequence ends 3 residues before the CDR3 terminus, with the missing tail filled in from the germline J gene. The rearrangement uses TRBV30 and TRBJ1-2; TRBD1 matches at 8 bases. The germline CDR1 and CDR2 sequences are GTSNPN and SVGIG (reference sequence). The CDR3 runs to 13 residues. V gave up 4 bases and J gave up 6 bases; unmatched junction bases: 7. This CDR3 is CAWTEDRVNGYTF. Incomplete CDR3 DNA: TGTGCCTGGACCGAGGACAGGGTGAATGGC. The whole variable domain, remainder taken from reference TRBV30 and TRBJ1-2, is SQTIHQWPATLVQPVGSPLSLECTVEGTSNPNLYWYRQAAGRGLQLLFYSVGIGQISSEVPQNLSASRPQDRQFILSSKKLLLSDSGFYLCAWTEDRVNGYTFGSGTRLTVV.

About this clone itself: The read finishes 3 residues shy of the CDR3 end, and the germline J gene is used to complete it. The genes are TRBV5-4 and TRBJ2-3; D call uncertain. The germline V and J ends were trimmed by 0 bases and 5 bases, with 7 bases remaining between them. Germline values: CDR1 SGHNT, CDR2 YYREEE (reference sequence). The CDR3 loop spans 13 amino acids. CDR3 protein: CASSLEQGDTQYF. CDR3 DNA (partial): TGTGCCAGCAGCTTGGAACAAGGAGATACG.

CDR3: CASSAQDRSPQHF. CDR3 DNA, as far as it was read: TGTGCCAGCAGCGCCCAAGACAGGAGTCCC. V and J are TRBV7-9 and TRBJ1-5; a possible D gene is TRBD1 (6 bases). The read falls 3 residues short of the CDR3 end, and the missing part is taken from the germline J gene. The CDR3 runs 13 residues. Germline values: CDR1 SEHNR, CDR2 FQNEAQ (reference sequence).

According to its frequency, this clone is large (0.1 to 1%). The sequence runs out 3 residues before the end of the CDR3; the remainder is reconstructed from the germline J gene. This chain joins TRBV12-3 or TRBV12-4 and TRBJ1-5; 8 bases are shared with TRBD1. The CDR3 runs 13 residues. Losses at the gene ends were 7 bases for V and 5 bases for J; bases not matched to a gene: 4. The part of the CDR3 DNA that was read is TGTGCCAGCAAAGGACAGGGCGATCAGCCC. As protein: CASKGQGDQP. The entire CDR3 reads CASKGQGDQPQHF.

As concerns this clone: The read ends 3 residues early relative to the CDR3; the germline J gene fills the gap. The chain has TRBV20-1 and TRBJ2-1; the match to TRBD2 covers 10 bases. The CDR3 has 16 residues. Germline V lookup: CDR1 DFQATT, CDR2 SNEGSKA (reference sequence). The V and J ends lost 2 bases and 1 base, in that order; junction bases with no gene match: 5. The CDR3 here is CSARRASGGSYNEQFF. The CDR3 DNA, read in part, is TGCAGTGCTAGAAGGGCTAGCGGGGGATCCTACAATGAG.

The sequenced CDR3 bases are TGCAGTGCTAGAAGACTAGCGGGGGACAATGAG. Translated, it gives CSARRLAGDNE. The full CDR3 reads CSARRLAGDNEQFF. The V and J genes are TRBV20-1 and TRBJ2-1; 12 positions match TRBD2. The read falls 3 residues short of the CDR3 end, and the missing part is taken from the germline J gene. Germline CDR1 reads DFQATT; CDR2 reads SNEGSKA (reference sequence). The ends lost 2 bases at V and 5 bases at J; junction bases unmatched: 1. The CDR3 extends over 14 amino acids.